A single sample gave rise to the 22 T cell receptor beta chains below, sequenced in a study of cytomegalovirus exposure and HLA in healthy donors. The study ran its PCR with 60 Vbeta and 13 Jbeta primers. The repertoire was sequenced with immunoSEQ multiplex PCR; TCRdb's copy has only in-frame clones and lacks some. The sample has some 130,000 clones; around four fifths are singletons. The sequenced sample was PBMCs. The receptors were gathered from a boy aged 2-9 years in good health and CMV-seronegative.

CDR3 in DNA: TGTGCCAGCAGCTCCCCCCGAGGTGCAACTAATGAAAAACTGTTTTTT. Translation gives CASSSPRGATNEKLFF. The chain uses TRBV11-2 and TRBJ1-4; D gene unclear. Germline V lookup: CDR1 SGHAT, CDR2 FQNNGV. V lost 4 bases, J lost 0 bases, and 12 bases lay in between. The CDR3 has 16 amino acids.

V gene TRBV7-9 combines with J gene TRBJ2-7; 11 positions match TRBD1. CDR1 and CDR2 from the germline V gene are SEHNR and FQNEAQ (reference sequence). There are 15 residues in the CDR3. The junction had 4 bases not matched to a gene; V was cut back by 5 bases and J by 1 base. The CDR3 here is CASSPRDRGSYEQYF. The CDR3 bases are TGTGCCAGCAGCCCCAGGGACAGGGGGTCCTACGAGCAGTACTTC.

J is TRBJ2-7 and V is TRBV5-3; 12 bases fit TRBD1. TRBV5-3 is identified as an open reading frame with a role that is uncertain. The CDR3 has 16 residues. Trimming removed 0 bases from V and 7 bases from J; junction bases left unmatched: 8. The CDR3 sequence: CARSLEPGTGGSEQYF. CDR3 nucleotide sequence: TGTGCCAGAAGCTTGGAGCCCGGGACAGGGGGCTCGGAGCAGTACTTC.

This clone appeared once. The V gene is TRBV5-1, the J gene TRBJ2-3; 9 bases agree with TRBD1. Germline V CDR1 and CDR2: SGHRS, YFSETQ. The CDR3 is 17 residues long. The ends lost 2 bases at V and 2 bases at J; junction bases unmatched: 9. The DNA for the CDR3 is TGCGCCAGCAGCTTTTTTTCGGGACAGGGACCCACAGATACGCAGTATTTT. It specifies CASSFFSGQGPTDTQYF.

The chain employs TRBV7-9 and TRBJ2-2; 8 nucleotides align to TRBD1. CDR1 and CDR2 from the germline V gene are SEHNR and FQNEAQ (reference sequence). V gave up 5 bases and J gave up 4 bases; unmatched junction bases: 12. This CDR3 comprises 17 residues. In DNA form, the CDR3 reads TGTGCCAGCAGCAAGACAGGGGTCCCCTTACCCACCGGGGAGCTGTTTTTT. Residues: CASSKTGVPLPTGELFF.

CDR3 region: CSARASTDTF. CDR3 bases: TGCAGTGCTAGGGCCAGCACAGACACCTTC. The chain combines TRBV20-1 with TRBJ1-2; no clear D. V gave up 3 bases and J gave up 12 bases, with 11 bases separating them. CDR1 and CDR2 from the germline V gene are DFQATT and SNEGSKA (reference sequence). The CDR3 spans 10 residues.

The V gene is TRBV15, the J gene TRBJ1-1; tentative D call: TRBD1 (5 bases). The V end was cut by 2 bases, the J end by 3 bases, with 22 bases between. CDR3 length equals 18 residues. Germline CDR1 and CDR2: LNHNV and YYDKDF (reference sequence). Here the CDR3 DNA reads TGTGCCACCAGCAGACCGGGAGGGGTGGAATTAGGGGACACTGAAGCTTTCTTT. Translated, it gives CATSRPGGVELGDTEAFF.

The sample holds one count of this clone. CDR3: CASSQDLRLQETQYF. For the CDR3, the DNA is TGCGCCAGCAGCCAAGATCTGCGGCTTCAAGAGACCCAGTACTTC. The V call is TRBV4-3, the J call TRBJ2-5; unclear D gene. The CDR3 has 15 residues. Per germline, CDR1 LGHNA and CDR2 YSLEER. V was shortened by 0 bases and J by 2 bases, with 10 bases between the two germline ends.

The gene calls are TRBV6-6 and TRBJ1-2; D remains unclear. V lost 2 bases to trimming and J lost 8 bases, with 15 bases between them. CDR1 MNHNY and CDR2 SVGAGI come from the germline V gene (reference sequence). The CDR3 is made up of 14 amino acids. The CDR3 is CASSYGSAAEGYTF. CDR3 nucleotides: TGTGCCAGCAGTTACGGGTCCGCGGCGGAAGGCTACACCTTC.

The rearrangement joins TRBV5-1 to TRBJ1-3; no clear D. With 1 base removed from V and 2 bases from J, the gap between germline ends came to 7 bases. Per the germline V gene, CDR1 is SGHRS and CDR2 is YFSETQ. This CDR3 is built from 14 residues. CDR3 DNA sequence: TGCGCCAGCAGCTTGTCTATAGCTGGAAACACCATATATTTT. Translating gives CASSLSIAGNTIYF.

This clone occurred once. This sequence joins TRBV2 and TRBJ1-5; TRBD1 agrees at 10 bases. The CDR3 loop spans 14 amino acids. The V gene's germline CDR1 is SNHLY and CDR2 FYNNEI. Unmatched junction bases numbered 6, after V lost 10 bases and J lost 3 bases. The CDR3 protein is CATGTGVNNQPQHF. DNA of the CDR3: TGTGCCACTGGGACAGGGGTTAACAATCAGCCCCAGCATTTT.

CDR3 residues: CASSARSLNTGELFF. In DNA form, the CDR3 reads TGTGCCAGTTCAGCTCGGAGCTTGAACACCGGGGAGCTGTTTTTT. The chain employs TRBV19 and TRBJ2-2; D uncertain. Germline V gene data show CDR1 as LNHDA and CDR2 as SQIVND (reference sequence). Trimming pared 8 bases from V and 1 base from J, leaving 14 bases between. The CDR3 runs 15 residues.

The chain links TRBV11-1 to TRBJ2-7, with D possibly TRBD2 on 5 matching bases. The CDR3 is made up of 14 amino acids. V lost 2 bases, J lost 7 bases, and 15 bases lay in between. Germline V gene data show CDR1 as SGHAT and CDR2 as FQDESV (reference sequence). The CDR3 is CASSLIIGSREQYF. The DNA for the CDR3 is TGTGCCAGCAGCTTAATTATTGGGAGTCGTGAGCAGTACTTC.

This clone appeared a single time. The germline gene is not matched at one end of the junction; a read error may be the cause. The chain carries TRBV9 and TRBJ2-1; 7 nucleotides align to TRBD1. Germline lookup yields CDR1 SGDLS and CDR2 YYNGEE. This CDR3 has 15 amino acids. The CDR3 DNA reads as TGTGCCAGCAGCGTACTCGGGACAGCGGATAATGAGCATTTCTTC. Protein product: CASSVLGTADNEHFF.

The chain combines TRBV20-1 with TRBJ2-7; no clear D gene. CDR3 size: 11 residues. CDR1 is DFQATT and CDR2 is SNEGSKA in the germline V gene (reference sequence). The V gene lost 3 bases and the J gene lost 3 bases, with 6 bases spanning the gap. The CDR3 nucleotides read TGCAGTGCTAGGCAGGTCTACGAGCAGTACTTC. Translation: CSARQVYEQYF.

J is TRBJ1-1 and V is TRBV5-1, with D possibly being TRBD1 (6 bases). From germline, CDR1 is SGHRS and CDR2 YFSETQ. There are 14 residues in the CDR3. Trimming shortened V by 6 bases and J by 6 bases, and 18 bases separated the two germline ends. CDR3 in amino acids: CASNIMAAGAEAFF. The DNA of the CDR3 is TGCGCCAGCAATATAATGGCGGCAGGGGCTGAAGCTTTCTTT.

This sequence joins TRBV4-1 and TRBJ1-1; D gene uncertain. CDR3 length: 14 amino acids. V dropped 8 bases and J dropped 4 bases, with 17 bases sitting between them. CDR1 and CDR2 (germline): MGHRA, YSYEKL. CDR3 coding DNA: TGCGCCAGCCGTGTTTACCCCGGGATCACTGAAGCTTTCTTT. It translates to CASRVYPGITEAFF.

The chain has TRBV25-1 and TRBJ1-2, with D possibly being TRBD1 (6 bases). The V and J ends lost 5 bases and 8 bases respectively, with 21 bases between them. The CDR3 contains 15 residues. Germline loops: CDR1 MGHDK, CDR2 SYGVNS. The CDR3 loop reads CASSPAMTGGQGYTF. As DNA, the CDR3 is TGTGCCAGCAGTCCCGCGATGACAGGCGGCCAAGGCTACACCTTC.

The rearrangement links TRBV7-2 to TRBJ1-4, with a tentative D call TRBD1 (5 bases). There are 14 residues in the CDR3. Germline assignment: CDR1 SGHTA and CDR2 FQGNSA. V lost 1 base and J lost 5, with 8 bases in between. The CDR3 bases are TGTGCCAGCAGCTTAGACAGGATGAATGAAAAACTGTTTTTT. Its protein product is CASSLDRMNEKLFF.

The J gene is TRBJ1-1, the V gene TRBV19; 12 bases align to TRBD1. The CDR3 contains 14 residues. The trim removed 9 bases at V and 4 bases at J, leaving 6 bases unmatched. The V gene's germline CDR1 is LNHDA and CDR2 SQIVND (reference sequence). Here the CDR3 reads CASGTGGWGTEAFF. For the CDR3, the DNA is TGTGCCAGCGGGACAGGGGGCTGGGGCACTGAAGCTTTCTTT.

The chain carries TRBV27 and TRBJ2-7; 8 bases match TRBD2. Trimming at V came to 2 bases and at J to 2 bases, leaving 14 bases not matched to a gene. In germline, CDR1 is MNHEY, CDR2 SMNVEV (reference sequence). The CDR3 is made up of 18 amino acids. DNA of the CDR3: TGTGCCAGCAGTTTAGTTCGGCCTAGCGGGTTCCTTCCCTACGAGCAGTACGTC. Translated: CASSLVRPSGFLPYEQYV.

The V and J genes are TRBV30 and TRBJ1-1; D ambiguous. V was clipped by 1 base and J by 0 bases, with 9 bases between them. Germline V gene sequence: CDR1 GTSNPN, CDR2 SVGIG (reference sequence). The CDR3 extends over 14 amino acids. In nucleotides, the CDR3 is TGTGCCTGGAGTGCCCTGGGCCTGAACACTGAAGCTTTCTTT. Translated: CAWSALGLNTEAFF.